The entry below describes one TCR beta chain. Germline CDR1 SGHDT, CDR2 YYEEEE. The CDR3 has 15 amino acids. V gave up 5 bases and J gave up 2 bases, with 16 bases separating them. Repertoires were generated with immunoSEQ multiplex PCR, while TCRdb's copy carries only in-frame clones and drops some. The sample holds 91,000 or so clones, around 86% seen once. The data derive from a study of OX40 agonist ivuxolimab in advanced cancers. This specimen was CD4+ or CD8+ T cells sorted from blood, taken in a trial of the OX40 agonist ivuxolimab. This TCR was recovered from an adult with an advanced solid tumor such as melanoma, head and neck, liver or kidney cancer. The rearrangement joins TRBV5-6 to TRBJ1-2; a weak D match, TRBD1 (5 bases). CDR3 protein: CASRAAGGPNYGYTF. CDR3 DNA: TGTGCCAGCAGAGCTGCGGGGGGACCCAACTATGGCTACACCTTC.